The 14 T cell receptor beta chains reported below all come from one sample, sequenced in a study of cytomegalovirus exposure and HLA in healthy donors. With 60 Vbeta and 13 Jbeta primers, the PCR was carried out. Libraries were prepared by immunoSEQ multiplex PCR; TCRdb keeps only in-frame clonotypes and omits some of them. The sample contains about 140,000 clones, 70% to 75% of which appear only once. The sequencing input was PBMCs. These receptors came from a human donor in good health.

As DNA, the CDR3 is TGTGCCAGCAATGAGAGACGGGGGGGGGATTTCACAGATACGCAGTATTTT. It encodes CASNERRGGDFTDTQYF. V and J are TRBV27 and TRBJ2-3; 8 bases are shared with TRBD2. J was trimmed by 2 bases and V by 7 bases; bases with no gene match: 14. The CDR3 consists of 17 residues. Germline CDR1 reads MNHEY; CDR2 reads SMNVEV (reference sequence).

The chain employs TRBV10-3 and TRBJ2-3; no firm D call. V lost 2 bases and J 4 bases, leaving 7 bases between the germline ends. The germline gives CDR1 ENHRY, CDR2 SYGVKD. The CDR3 covers 13 residues. The CDR3 protein is CAISETVADTQYF. CDR3 in DNA: TGTGCCATCAGTGAGACAGTGGCAGATACGCAGTATTTT.

In DNA, the CDR3 is TGTGCCAGCAGCCAAGGGGGCATCACCGGGGAGCTGTTTTTT. Residues: CASSQGGITGELFF. V is TRBV4-2 and J is TRBJ2-2; D is possibly TRBD1 (5 bases). Germline V CDR1 and CDR2: LGHNA, YNFKEQ. V was shortened by 1 base and J by 4 bases, with 7 bases between the two germline ends. The CDR3 sequence is 14 residues long.

The genes are TRBV14 and TRBJ1-4, with D unresolved. Germline CDR1 reads SGHDN; CDR2 reads FVKESK. This CDR3 is 15 amino acids long. The V end lost 4 bases, the J end lost 3 bases, and 12 bases lay between the germline ends. The CDR3 region is CASSPVRAANEKLFF. CDR3 DNA: TGTGCCAGCAGCCCGGTTCGTGCGGCTAATGAAAAACTGTTTTTT.

J is TRBJ2-3 and V is TRBV5-4; 8 nucleotides agree with TRBD2. The CDR3 length is 15 residues. Trimming took 0 bases from V and 6 from J; bases not matched to a gene: 6. From germline, CDR1 is SGHNT and CDR2 YYREEE (reference sequence). For the CDR3, the DNA is TGTGCCAGCAGCTTGGTCCCGGGGGGGCCGGATACGCAGTATTTT. Amino acids: CASSLVPGGPDTQYF.

This clone was observed a few times. This chain uses TRBV2 with TRBJ2-7, with TRBD2 identical over 10 bases. Trimming removed 7 bases from V and 0 bases from J; junction bases left unmatched: 3. CDR1 SNHLY and CDR2 FYNNEI come from the germline V gene. CDR3 length equals 14 residues. This CDR3 reads CASTSGRTSYEQYF. The CDR3 DNA reads as TGTGCCAGCACTAGCGGGAGAACCTCCTACGAGCAGTACTTC.

J is TRBJ2-1 and V is TRBV6-1; 10 nucleotides agree with TRBD2. The CDR3 loop spans 16 amino acids. Germline V gene lookup returns CDR1 MNHNS and CDR2 SASEGT. V was pared by 4 bases and J by 4 bases, with 7 bases of the junction left unmatched. CDR3 nucleotides: TGTGCCAGCAGTGCTAGCGGGAGAGCCTTGTACAATGAGCAGTTCTTC. This encodes CASSASGRALYNEQFF.

The CDR3 DNA reads TGTGCCAGTAGTTGGCAGGGGGACGGCTACACCTTC. Protein product: CASSWQGDGYTF. This chain connects TRBV19 to TRBJ1-2; 7 nucleotides line up with TRBD1. V was clipped by 5 bases and J by 8 bases; unmatched bases: 5. The CDR3 spans 12 residues. The germline V gene encodes CDR1 LNHDA and CDR2 SQIVND (reference sequence). Looking up the rest from reference TRBV19 and TRBJ1-2 gives the full variable domain: DGGITQSPKYLFRKEGQNVTLSCEQNLNHDAMYWYRQDPGQGLRLIYYSQIVNDFQKGDIAEGYSVSREKKESFPLTVTSAQKNPTAFYLCASSWQGDGYTFGSGTRLTVV.

This clone came up a few times. The chain is built from TRBV2 and TRBJ2-7; possibly TRBD2 for D (6 bases). With 0 bases removed from V and 2 bases from J, the gap between germline ends came to 14 bases. CDR3 size: 16 residues. Germline V lookup: CDR1 SNHLY, CDR2 FYNNEI. CDR3 sequence: CASSEALIGGTYEQYF. The CDR3 DNA follows: TGTGCCAGCAGTGAAGCGCTTATTGGCGGGACCTACGAGCAGTACTTC.

This clone was seen a few times. This rearrangement joins TRBV5-1 to TRBJ1-1; 8 bases match TRBD1. V lost 5 bases, J lost 4 bases, and 10 bases stayed unmatched. The CDR3 consists of 15 residues. Looked up from germline, CDR1 is SGHRS and CDR2 is YFSETQ. CDR3 in DNA: TGCGCCAGCAGTCCAGCGGACAGGGCCAGCACTGAAGCTTTCTTT. Protein: CASSPADRASTEAFF.

The chain couples TRBV5-1 to TRBJ2-5; 9 bases are a match to TRBD1. V lost 2 bases, J lost 2 bases, and 4 bases stayed unmatched. The CDR3 extends over 15 amino acids. Germline CDR1 reads SGHRS; CDR2 reads YFSETQ. The CDR3: CASSLSGTGQETQYF. The CDR3 bases are TGCGCCAGCAGCTTATCTGGGACAGGGCAAGAGACCCAGTACTTC.

This clone was observed a handful of times. V usage is TRBV11-1 and J usage is TRBJ1-3; D remains unclear. The CDR3 totals 14 residues. Per the germline V gene, CDR1 is SGHAT and CDR2 is FQDESV (reference sequence). Trimming removed 5 bases from V and 0 bases from J, with 8 bases in between. The CDR3 loop reads CASSLRFSGNTIYF. CDR3 nucleotides: TGTGCCAGCAGCCTGAGGTTCTCTGGAAACACCATATATTTT.

V usage is TRBV25-1 and J usage is TRBJ1-1; D is perhaps TRBD1 (5 bases). The CDR3 sequence is 13 residues long. The germline V and J ends were trimmed by 4 bases and 1 base, with 7 bases remaining between them. Germline V gene data show CDR1 as MGHDK and CDR2 as SYGVNS. This chain's CDR3 is CASSVDRNTEAFF. CDR3 in DNA: TGTGCCAGCAGTGTCGACAGGAACACTGAAGCTTTCTTT.

The V gene is TRBV27, the J gene TRBJ1-2; 9 nucleotides align to TRBD1. V was clipped by 1 base and J by 7 bases; unmatched bases: 13. Germline CDR1 and CDR2: MNHEY and SMNVEV (reference sequence). The CDR3 runs 17 residues. CDR3 sequence: CASSLLSRGQGESGYTF. The DNA of the CDR3 is TGTGCCAGCAGTTTATTATCCCGGGGACAGGGTGAATCTGGCTACACCTTC.